The next 22 T cell receptor beta chains were all read from a single sample in a study of Graves' ophthalmopathy and Graves' hyperthyroidism. RNA transcripts served as template for amplifying TCR beta CDR3 sequences. The first round was an RT-PCR with HTBI primers, and the second round was a multiplex PCR. TCRdb analysed the multiplex PCR reads with MiXCR anew, one entry per CDR3 protein. This sample has about 500,000 distinct CDR3 sequences, with under 45% found just once. The sample was peripheral blood or thyroid tissue (not recorded which). The receptors were gathered from an adult man with Graves' hyperthyroidism.

The chain combines TRBV19 with TRBJ2-7, with 7 bases fitting TRBD2. This CDR3 spans 14 amino acids. Losses at the gene ends were 3 bases for V and 2 bases for J; bases not matched to a gene: 4. Germline values: CDR1 LNHDA, CDR2 SQIVND (reference sequence). The CDR3 protein is CASSMMGGAYEQYF. Written as DNA, the CDR3 is TGTGCCAGTAGTATGATGGGGGGGGCCTACGAGCAGTACTTC.

The gene calls are TRBV29-1 and TRBJ1-2; D possibly corresponds to TRBD1 (5 bases). The CDR3 is 14 residues long. Per germline, CDR1 SQVTM and CDR2 ANQGSEA. Trimming removed 3 bases at V and 2 bases at J, with 13 bases between. The DNA for the CDR3 is TGCAGCGTTGATTTCGGGGGTGGGAACTATGGCTACACCTTC. Protein sequence: CSVDFGGGNYGYTF.

The chain links TRBV10-2 to TRBJ2-5, with D perhaps matching TRBD1 or TRBD2 (5 bases each). Germline V gene data show CDR1 as WSHSY and CDR2 as SAAADI. CDR3 length: 17 residues. V was shortened by 3 bases and J by 3 bases, with 20 bases between the two germline ends. CDR3 residues: CASSEPSPGTGEETQYF. The CDR3 DNA is TGCGCCAGCAGTGAACCGAGTCCCGGGACGGGCGAAGAGACCCAGTACTTC.

Of note for this clonotype: A much more abundant neighbour one base away suggests this may be a read error. The gene calls are TRBV2 and TRBJ2-6; D is ambiguous. Germline V gene lookup returns CDR1 SNHLY and CDR2 FYNNEI. V dropped 6 bases and J dropped 4 bases, with 10 bases sitting between them. This CDR3 is built from 14 residues. CDR3 amino acids: CASRDLLGANVLTF. CDR3 in DNA: TGTGCCAGCAGGGATTTGTTGGGGGCCAACGTCCTGACTTTC.

This clonotype showed up many times. The chain combines TRBV12-3 or TRBV12-4 with TRBJ1-5, with 7 bases fitting TRBD1. Germline trimming cut 3 bases from V and 4 bases from J; bases unmatched to any gene: 6. This CDR3 comprises 15 residues. The CDR3: CASSLETGRNQPQHF. DNA of the CDR3: TGTGCCAGCAGTTTGGAGACAGGGAGGAATCAGCCCCAGCATTTT.

There are many counts of this clonotype. The chain joins TRBV7-9 to TRBJ2-7, with 7 bases identical to TRBD1. Germline V lookup: CDR1 SEHNR, CDR2 FQNEAQ (reference sequence). The V gene end was trimmed by 5 bases and the J gene end by 2 bases; junction bases not matched to a gene: 12. The CDR3 covers 16 residues. CDR3 in amino acids: CASSRVSQGQTYEQYF. The CDR3 DNA follows: TGTGCCAGCAGCCGAGTGAGTCAGGGACAGACCTACGAGCAGTACTTC.

This clonotype was found many times. The V gene is TRBV7-9, the J gene TRBJ1-1; D ambiguous. CDR1 and CDR2 (germline): SEHNR, FQNEAQ (reference sequence). The CDR3 loop spans 15 amino acids. V dropped 0 bases and J dropped 1 base, with 9 bases sitting between them. CDR3 sequence: CASSLALVPNTEAFF. The CDR3 coding sequence is TGTGCCAGCAGCTTAGCGCTAGTTCCGAACACTGAAGCTTTCTTT. Drawing the rest from reference TRBV7-9 and TRBJ1-1, the complete variable domain is DTGVSQNPRHKITKRGQNVTFRCDPISEHNRLYWYRQTLGQGPEFLTYFQNEAQLEKSRLLSDRFSAERPKGSFSTLEIQRTEQGDSAMYLCASSLALVPNTEAFFGQGTRLTVV.

The chain links TRBV7-9 to TRBJ2-7; D is ambiguous. The V end lost 10 bases, the J end lost 2 bases, and 21 bases lay between the germline ends. Germline V gives CDR1 SEHNR, CDR2 FQNEAQ (reference sequence). CDR3 length: 15 residues. This chain's CDR3 is CATSTGTRMTYEQYF. CDR3 in DNA: TGTGCCACCTCTACGGGTACCAGGATGACCTACGAGCAGTACTTC.

V and J are TRBV9 and TRBJ2-3; 13 nucleotides align to TRBD2. The CDR3 spans 18 residues. Trimming cost V 2 bases and J 0 bases; bases outside gene matches: 6. The germline V gene encodes CDR1 SGDLS and CDR2 YYNGEE. The CDR3 DNA is TGTGCCAGCAGCGTTTCGACTAGCGGGAGGACTAGCACAGATACGCAGTATTTT. Protein: CASSVSTSGRTSTDTQYF.

The V call is TRBV28, the J call TRBJ2-7, with D hard to call. V gave up 5 bases and J gave up 0 bases, with 14 bases separating them. The CDR3 is made up of 15 amino acids. Germline lookup yields CDR1 MDHEN and CDR2 SYDVKM. CDR3 protein: CASSGLLLHSYEQYF. The CDR3 coding sequence is TGTGCCAGCAGTGGGTTACTCTTACACTCCTACGAGCAGTACTTC.

This clonotype has a handful of counts. The rearrangement uses TRBV28 and TRBJ2-7; D unresolved. The CDR3 totals 12 residues. Trimming cost V 5 bases and J 7 bases, with 12 bases left between them. Germline assignment: CDR1 MDHEN and CDR2 SYDVKM. In DNA, the CDR3 is TGTGCCAGCAGTCGGGCCCGGTTGGAGCAGTACTTC. It codes for CASSRARLEQYF.

This chain uses TRBV7-9 with TRBJ2-7; D is unresolved. The CDR3 is made up of 12 amino acids. Trimming removed 5 bases from V and 7 bases from J, with 12 bases in between. The germline gives CDR1 SEHNR, CDR2 FQNEAQ (reference sequence). CDR3 coding DNA: TGTGCCAGCAGCCGCCTGGCCGATGAGCAGTACTTC. Amino acids: CASSRLADEQYF.

This clonotype has ten or more counts. One end of the junction is discordant with germline, which a read error may explain. The gene calls are TRBV2 and TRBJ1-4; no firm D call. The CDR3 loop spans 14 amino acids. Looked up from germline, CDR1 is SNHLY and CDR2 is FYNNEI. The CDR3 nucleotides are TGTGCCAGCAGGGCTAACAACGCTAACGAAAAACTGTTTTTT. Protein: CASRANNANEKLFF.

This chain joins TRBV9 and TRBJ2-5; TRBD2 is a possible D gene (5 bases). With 0 bases removed from V and 7 bases from J, the gap between germline ends came to 13 bases. The CDR3 is 14 residues long. Germline CDR1 reads SGDLS; CDR2 reads YYNGEE. Here the CDR3 reads CASSVGGWERTQYF. CDR3 nucleotides: TGTGCCAGCAGCGTAGGCGGTTGGGAGCGGACCCAGTACTTC.

The chain employs TRBV12-3 or TRBV12-4 and TRBJ1-4; TRBD1 is a possible D gene (5 bases). V was cut by 6 bases and J by 7 bases, with 21 bases left in between. The CDR3 extends over 16 amino acids. The CDR3 DNA is TGTGCCAGCAGCCGAAGGACAAGGCTCGACACTGAAAAACTGTTTTTT. Translating it yields CASSRRTRLDTEKLFF.

This clonotype was seen ten or more times. The J gene is TRBJ2-7, the V gene TRBV24-1; the D gene is possibly TRBD2 (6 bases). The V gene's germline CDR1 is KGHDR and CDR2 SFDVKD. V lost 2 bases and J lost 4, with 14 bases in between. The CDR3 contains 15 residues. This CDR3 is CATSDSRGNGYEQYF. The CDR3 bases are TGTGCCACCAGTGATTCCCGCGGGAACGGTTACGAGCAGTACTTC.

This chain joins TRBV2 and TRBJ2-3, with a weak D call TRBD1 (5 bases). Germline V gene sequence: CDR1 SNHLY, CDR2 FYNNEI. CDR3 size: 16 residues. The germline V and J ends were trimmed by 0 bases and 3 bases, with 13 bases remaining between them. The CDR3 nucleotides read TGTGCCAGCAGTGAAGCGCTTGTCCAGGGAACAGATACGCAGTATTTT. It yields the protein CASSEALVQGTDTQYF. The full variable domain, rest sourced from reference TRBV2 and TRBJ2-3, is EPEVTQTPSHQVTQMGQEVILRCVPISNHLYFYWYRQILGQKVEFLVSFYNNEISEKSEIFDDQFSVERPDGSNFTLKIRSTKLEDSAMYFCASSEALVQGTDTQYFGPGTRLTVL.

This clonotype was seen ten or more times. This sequence joins TRBV4-1 and TRBJ1-4; D call uncertain. Germline V gene lookup returns CDR1 MGHRA and CDR2 YSYEKL. Deletions cut 1 base from V and 3 bases from J, with 6 bases between. This CDR3 has 14 amino acids. The CDR3 nucleotides read TGCGCCAGCAGCCAAGGGGTGGCTAATGAAAAACTGTTTTTT. Amino acid sequence: CASSQGVANEKLFF.

V usage is TRBV2 and J usage is TRBJ2-7, with D possibly being TRBD1 or TRBD2 (5 bases each). Trimming took off 6 bases at V and 1 base at J, with 13 bases between the two ends. The germline V gene encodes CDR1 SNHLY and CDR2 FYNNEI. The CDR3 is 14 amino acids. DNA for the CDR3: TGTGCCAGCAGGAGGGGACGGACGTCCTACGAGCAGTACTTC. Amino acids: CASRRGRTSYEQYF.

In this sample, this clonotype turned up once. One base away lies a much larger clone, so this may be a sequencing read error. The V and J genes are TRBV29-1 and TRBJ2-3; D gene ambiguous. Germline V gives CDR1 SQVTM, CDR2 ANQGSEA. The germline V and J ends were trimmed by 4 bases and 5 bases, with 13 bases remaining between them. The CDR3 totals 13 residues. CDR3 coding DNA: TGCAGCGTTGGTCCCGGAATAGGAGATACGCAGTATTTT. The encoded protein is CSVGPGIGDTQYF.

This clonotype was counted many times. At one boundary the junction diverges from the germline segment, which might be a read error. The chain carries TRBV7-7 and TRBJ2-5; D may be TRBD2 (6 bases). The CDR3 sequence is 13 residues long. CDR1 and CDR2 (germline): SSHAT, FNYEAQ (reference sequence). For the CDR3, the DNA is TGTGCTAGCAGCTTAGCGGACAAGGAGGCCCAGTACTTC. Its protein product is CASSLADKEAQYF.

In this sample, this clonotype turned up a few times. The chain has TRBV28 and TRBJ1-5; D is undetermined. The CDR3 is 16 residues long. Trimming took 8 bases from V and 2 from J, leaving 19 bases between them. From germline, CDR1 is MDHEN and CDR2 SYDVKM. CDR3 protein: CASARERGVGNQPQHF. CDR3 in DNA: TGTGCCAGCGCTAGGGAACGTGGGGTCGGCAATCAGCCCCAGCATTTT.